This TCR beta chain is drawn from a study of graft-versus-host responses after intestinal transplantation. Turning to the study itself: The study gave all recipients anti-thymocyte globulin induction, then tacrolimus and steroids for 2 to 3 years.

The method was immunoSEQ multiplex PCR; TCRdb's version includes in-frame clones alone and lacks a portion of them. The sample carries fewer than 120,000 clones, about 93% recorded once. With 1 base removed from V and 0 bases from J, the gap between germline ends came to 22 bases. Per the germline V gene, CDR1 is MGHRA and CDR2 is YSYEKL. This CDR3 contains 20 residues. Note on this clone: Its specificity is unknown.

The TCR originated in a human donor who received an intestinal transplant. The material was unstimulated CD8+ T cells sorted from spleen or lymph node cells, obtained before intestinal transplant. The chain joins TRBV4-1 to TRBJ1-5; a possible D gene is TRBD1 (5 bases). The CDR3 is CASSQVRVGVGEYSNQPQHF. Here the CDR3 DNA reads TGCGCCAGCAGCCAAGTACGGGTAGGGGTCGGGGAATATAGCAATCAGCCCCAGCATTTT.